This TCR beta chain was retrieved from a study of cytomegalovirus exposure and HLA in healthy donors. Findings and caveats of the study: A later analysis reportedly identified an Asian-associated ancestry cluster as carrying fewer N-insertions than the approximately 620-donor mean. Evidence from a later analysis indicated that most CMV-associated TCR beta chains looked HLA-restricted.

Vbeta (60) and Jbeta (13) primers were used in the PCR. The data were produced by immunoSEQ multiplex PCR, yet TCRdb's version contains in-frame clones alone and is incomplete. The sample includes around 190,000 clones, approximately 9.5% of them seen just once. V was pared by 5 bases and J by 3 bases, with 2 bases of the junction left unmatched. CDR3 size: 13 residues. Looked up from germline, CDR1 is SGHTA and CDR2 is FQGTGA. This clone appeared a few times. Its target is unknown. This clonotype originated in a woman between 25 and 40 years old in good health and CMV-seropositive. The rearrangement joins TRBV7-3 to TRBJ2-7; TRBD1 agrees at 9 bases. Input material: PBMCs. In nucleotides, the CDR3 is TGTGCCAGCAGCAGGGGACAGGGCTACGAGCAGTACTTC. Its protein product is CASSRGQGYEQYF.